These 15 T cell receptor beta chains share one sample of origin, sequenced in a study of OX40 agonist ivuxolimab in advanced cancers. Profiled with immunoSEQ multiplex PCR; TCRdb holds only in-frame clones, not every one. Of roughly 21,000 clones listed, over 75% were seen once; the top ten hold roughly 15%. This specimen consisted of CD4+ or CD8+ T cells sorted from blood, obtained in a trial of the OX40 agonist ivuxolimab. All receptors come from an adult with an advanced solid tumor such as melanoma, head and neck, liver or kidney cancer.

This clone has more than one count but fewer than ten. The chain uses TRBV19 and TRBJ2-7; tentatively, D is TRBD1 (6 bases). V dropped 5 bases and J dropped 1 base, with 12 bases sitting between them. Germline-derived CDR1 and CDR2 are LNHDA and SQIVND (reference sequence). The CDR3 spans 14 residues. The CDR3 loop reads CASSPNRDSYEQYF. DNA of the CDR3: TGTGCCAGTAGTCCCAACAGGGATTCCTACGAGCAGTACTTC.

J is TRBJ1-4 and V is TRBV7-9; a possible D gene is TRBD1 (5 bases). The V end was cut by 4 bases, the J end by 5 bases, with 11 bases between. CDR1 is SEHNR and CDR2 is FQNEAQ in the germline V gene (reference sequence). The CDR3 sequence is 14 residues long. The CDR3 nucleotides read TGTGCCAGCAGCTCGGCGGGGGGAAATGAAAAACTGTTTTTT. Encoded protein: CASSSAGGNEKLFF.

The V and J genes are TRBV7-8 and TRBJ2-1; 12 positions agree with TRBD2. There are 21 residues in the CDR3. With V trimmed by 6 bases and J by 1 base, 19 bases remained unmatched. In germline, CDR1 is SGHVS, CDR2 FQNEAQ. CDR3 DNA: TGTGCCAGCAGTCTCCCCAAGGCCGCTAGCGGGGGGGCCTGGTCCTACAATGAGCAGTTCTTC. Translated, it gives CASSLPKAASGGAWSYNEQFF.

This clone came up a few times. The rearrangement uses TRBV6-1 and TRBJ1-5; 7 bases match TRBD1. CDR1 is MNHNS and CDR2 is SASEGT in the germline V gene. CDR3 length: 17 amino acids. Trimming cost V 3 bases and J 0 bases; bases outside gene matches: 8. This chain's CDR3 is CASSDRTGLSSNQPQHF. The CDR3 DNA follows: TGTGCCAGCAGTGATCGGACAGGTCTTTCTAGCAATCAGCCCCAGCATTTT.

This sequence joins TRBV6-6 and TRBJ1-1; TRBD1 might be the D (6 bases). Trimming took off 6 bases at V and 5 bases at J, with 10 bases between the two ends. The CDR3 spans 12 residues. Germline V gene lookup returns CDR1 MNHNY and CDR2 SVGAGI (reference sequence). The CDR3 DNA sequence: TGTGCCAGCAGCACGGGGGCAACTGAAGCTTTCTTT. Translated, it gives CASSTGATEAFF.

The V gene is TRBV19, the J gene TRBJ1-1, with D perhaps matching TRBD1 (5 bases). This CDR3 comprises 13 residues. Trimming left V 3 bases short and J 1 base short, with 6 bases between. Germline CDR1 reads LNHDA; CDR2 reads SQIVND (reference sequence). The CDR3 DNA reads TGTGCCAGTAGTATGGGACGGAACACTGAAGCTTTCTTT. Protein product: CASSMGRNTEAFF.

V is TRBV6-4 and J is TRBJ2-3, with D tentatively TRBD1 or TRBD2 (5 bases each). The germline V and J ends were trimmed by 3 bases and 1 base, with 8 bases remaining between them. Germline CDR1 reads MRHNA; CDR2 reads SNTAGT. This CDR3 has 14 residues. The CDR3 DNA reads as TGTGCCAGCAGTGAATTGGGGGGCACAGATACGCAGTATTTT. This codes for CASSELGGTDTQYF.

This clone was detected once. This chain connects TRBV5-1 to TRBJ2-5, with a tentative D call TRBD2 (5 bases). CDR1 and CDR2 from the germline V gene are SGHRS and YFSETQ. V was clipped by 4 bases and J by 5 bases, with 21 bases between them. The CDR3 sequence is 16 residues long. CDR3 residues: CASSPHGGDRGETQYF. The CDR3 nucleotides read TGCGCCAGCAGCCCCCACGGAGGTGACCGCGGTGAGACCCAGTACTTC. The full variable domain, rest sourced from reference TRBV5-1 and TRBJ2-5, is KAGVTQTPRYLIKTRGQQVTLSCSPISGHRSVSWYQQTPGQGLQFLFEYFSETQRNKGNFPGRFSGRQFSNSRSEMNVSTLELGDSALYLCASSPHGGDRGETQYFGPGTRLLVL.

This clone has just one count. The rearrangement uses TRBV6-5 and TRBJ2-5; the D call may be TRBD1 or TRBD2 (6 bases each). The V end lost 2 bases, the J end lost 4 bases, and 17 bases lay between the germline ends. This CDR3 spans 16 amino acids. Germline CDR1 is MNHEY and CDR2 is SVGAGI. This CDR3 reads CASSYNLAGGGETQYF. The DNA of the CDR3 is TGTGCCAGCAGTTACAATTTGGCCGGGGGCGGAGAGACCCAGTACTTC.

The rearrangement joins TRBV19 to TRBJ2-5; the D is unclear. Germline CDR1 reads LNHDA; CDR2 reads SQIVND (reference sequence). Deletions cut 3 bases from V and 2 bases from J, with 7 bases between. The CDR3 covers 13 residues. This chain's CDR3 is CASSMTPQETQYF. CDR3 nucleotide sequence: TGTGCCAGTAGTATGACCCCACAAGAGACCCAGTACTTC.

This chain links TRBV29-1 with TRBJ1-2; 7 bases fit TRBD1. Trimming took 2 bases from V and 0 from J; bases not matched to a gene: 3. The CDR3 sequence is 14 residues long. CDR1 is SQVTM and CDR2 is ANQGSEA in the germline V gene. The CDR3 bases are TGCAGCGTTGAACGACAGGGAGCTAACTATGGCTACACCTTC. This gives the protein CSVERQGANYGYTF. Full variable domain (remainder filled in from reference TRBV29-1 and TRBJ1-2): SAVISQKPSRDICQRGTSLTIQCQVDSQVTMMFWYRQQPGQSLTLIATANQGSEATYESGFVIDKFPISRPNLTFSTLTVSNMSPEDSSIYLCSVERQGANYGYTFGSGTRLTVV.

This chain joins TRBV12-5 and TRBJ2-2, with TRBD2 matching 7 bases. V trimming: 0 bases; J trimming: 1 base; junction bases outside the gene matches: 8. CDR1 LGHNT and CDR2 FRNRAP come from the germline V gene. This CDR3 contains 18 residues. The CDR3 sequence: CASGLVREERLNTGELFF. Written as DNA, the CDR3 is TGTGCTAGTGGTTTGGTACGGGAGGAAAGACTGAACACCGGGGAGCTGTTTTTT.

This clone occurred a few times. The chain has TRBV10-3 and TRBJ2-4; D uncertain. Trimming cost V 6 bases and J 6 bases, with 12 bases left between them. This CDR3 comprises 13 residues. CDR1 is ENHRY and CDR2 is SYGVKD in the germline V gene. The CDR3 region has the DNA TGTGCCATCAGGGCGGTAACCTCAAACATTCAGTACTTC. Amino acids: CAIRAVTSNIQYF.

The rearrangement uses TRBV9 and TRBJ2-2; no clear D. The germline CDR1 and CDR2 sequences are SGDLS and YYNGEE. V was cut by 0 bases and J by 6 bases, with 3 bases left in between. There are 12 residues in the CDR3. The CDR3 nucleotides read TGTGCCAGCAGCGTAGCATCCGGGGAGCTGTTTTTT. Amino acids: CASSVASGELFF.

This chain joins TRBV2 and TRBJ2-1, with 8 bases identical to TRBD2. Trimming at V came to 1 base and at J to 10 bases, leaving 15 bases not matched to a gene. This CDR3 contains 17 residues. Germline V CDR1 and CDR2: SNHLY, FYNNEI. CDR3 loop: CASSEGYKRTSSREQFF. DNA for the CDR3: TGTGCCAGCAGTGAAGGCTATAAGCGGACTAGCTCCAGGGAGCAGTTCTTC.